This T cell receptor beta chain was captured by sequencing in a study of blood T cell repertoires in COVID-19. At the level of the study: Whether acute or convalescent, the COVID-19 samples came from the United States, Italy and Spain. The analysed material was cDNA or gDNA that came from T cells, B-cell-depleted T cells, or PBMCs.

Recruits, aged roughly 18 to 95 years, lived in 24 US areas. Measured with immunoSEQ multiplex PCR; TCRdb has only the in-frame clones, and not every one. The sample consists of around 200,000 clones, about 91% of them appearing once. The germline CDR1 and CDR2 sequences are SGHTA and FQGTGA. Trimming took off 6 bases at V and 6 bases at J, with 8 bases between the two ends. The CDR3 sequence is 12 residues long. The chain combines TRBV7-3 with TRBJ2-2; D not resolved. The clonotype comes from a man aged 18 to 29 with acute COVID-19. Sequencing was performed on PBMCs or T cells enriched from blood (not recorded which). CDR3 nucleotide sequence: TGTGCCAGCAGGGAGCTCTCCGGGGAGCTGTTTTTT. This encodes CASRELSGELFF.